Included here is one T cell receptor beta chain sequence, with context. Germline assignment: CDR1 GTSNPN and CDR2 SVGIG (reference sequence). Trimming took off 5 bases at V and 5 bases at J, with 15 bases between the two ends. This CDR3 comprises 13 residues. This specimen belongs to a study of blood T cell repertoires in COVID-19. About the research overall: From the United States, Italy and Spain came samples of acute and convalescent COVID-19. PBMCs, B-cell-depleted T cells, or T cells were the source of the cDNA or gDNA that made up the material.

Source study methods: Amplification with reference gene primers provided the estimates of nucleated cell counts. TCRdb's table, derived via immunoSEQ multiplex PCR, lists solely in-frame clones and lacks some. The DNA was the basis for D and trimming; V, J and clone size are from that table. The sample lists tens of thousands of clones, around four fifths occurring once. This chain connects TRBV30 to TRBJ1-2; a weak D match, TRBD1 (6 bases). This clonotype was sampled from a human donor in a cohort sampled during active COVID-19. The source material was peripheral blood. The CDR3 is CAWSGGILYGYTF. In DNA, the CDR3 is TGTGCCTGGTCTGGGGGCATACTATATGGCTACACCTTC.